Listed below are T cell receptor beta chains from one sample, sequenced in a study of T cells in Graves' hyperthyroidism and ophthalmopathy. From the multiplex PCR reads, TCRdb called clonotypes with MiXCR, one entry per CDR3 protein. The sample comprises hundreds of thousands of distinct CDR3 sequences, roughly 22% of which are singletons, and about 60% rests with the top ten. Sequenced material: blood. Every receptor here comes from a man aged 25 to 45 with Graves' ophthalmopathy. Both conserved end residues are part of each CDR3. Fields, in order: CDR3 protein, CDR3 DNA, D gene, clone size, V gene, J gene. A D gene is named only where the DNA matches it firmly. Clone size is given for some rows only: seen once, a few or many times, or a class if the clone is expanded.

CDR3 protein: CASGLRRDLHF
CDR3 DNA: TGTGCCAGCGGTTTACGGAGGGACCTCCACTTT
D gene: -
clone size: -
V gene: TRBV12-3/TRBV12-4
J gene: TRBJ1-6

CDR3 protein: CASSERGGETQYF
CDR3 DNA: TGTGCCAGCAGTGAAAGGGGGGGAGAGACCCAGTACTTC
D gene: -
clone size: -
V gene: TRBV2
J gene: TRBJ2-5

CDR3 protein: CASSNPSKRRPSTDTQYF
CDR3 DNA: TGTGCCAGCAGCAACCCCTCTAAGCGGAGACCTAGCACAGATACGCAGTATTTT
D gene: -
clone size: many
V gene: TRBV11-3
J gene: TRBJ2-3

CDR3 protein: CSVETSGRNTGELFF
CDR3 DNA: TGCAGCGTAGAGACTAGCGGGAGAAACACCGGGGAGCTGTTTTTT
D gene: TRBD2
clone size: -
V gene: TRBV29-1
J gene: TRBJ2-2

CDR3 protein: CASSPREQPQHF
CDR3 DNA: TGTGCCAGCAGTCCTAGGGAACAGCCCCAGCATTTT
D gene: -
clone size: many
V gene: TRBV12-3/TRBV12-4
J gene: TRBJ1-5

CDR3 protein: CASSLRGSAGTGELFF
CDR3 DNA: TGTGCCAGCAGCTTACGAGGTAGTGCTGGCACCGGGGAGCTGTTTTTT
D gene: -
clone size: -
V gene: TRBV7-3
J gene: TRBJ2-2

CDR3 protein: CASSLETGMGQETQYF
CDR3 DNA: TGCGCCAGCAGCTTGGAGACAGGGATGGGGCAAGAGACCCAGTACTTC
D gene: TRBD1
clone size: few
V gene: TRBV5-1
J gene: TRBJ2-5

CDR3 protein: CSARGVTSGSSNSETQYF
CDR3 DNA: TGCAGTGCTAGAGGGGTTACTAGCGGGAGTTCTAACTCGGAGACCCAGTACTTC
D gene: TRBD2
clone size: many
V gene: TRBV20-1
J gene: TRBJ2-5

CDR3 protein: CASGLAYSGRVKNEQFF
CDR3 DNA: TGTGCTAGTGGTTTGGCCTATAGCGGGAGGGTGAAGAATGAGCAGTTCTTC
D gene: TRBD2
clone size: many
V gene: TRBV12-5
J gene: TRBJ2-1

CDR3 protein: CASGDWDRGSSPLHF
CDR3 DNA: TGTGCCAGCGGGGATTGGGACAGGGGGTCTTCACCCCTCCACTTT
D gene: TRBD1
clone size: few
V gene: TRBV28
J gene: TRBJ1-6

CDR3 protein: CASTRGGSGLPAFF
CDR3 DNA: TGTGCCAGCACCAGGGGGGGTTCGGGCCTTCCCGCTTTCTTT
D gene: TRBD1
clone size: -
V gene: TRBV6-2/TRBV6-3
J gene: TRBJ1-1

CDR3 protein: CASSYSNGPVYEQYF
CDR3 DNA: TGTGCCAGCAGTTACTCGAACGGACCGGTCTACGAGCAGTACTTC
D gene: -
clone size: many
V gene: TRBV6-6
J gene: TRBJ2-7

CDR3 protein: CASSSAWGRAYEQYF
CDR3 DNA: TGTGCCAGCAGTTCAGCGTGGGGGAGGGCCTACGAGCAGTACTTC
D gene: TRBD2
clone size: many
V gene: TRBV6-2/TRBV6-3
J gene: TRBJ2-7

CDR3 protein: CASSLRTSGDNEQFF
CDR3 DNA: TGTGCCAGCAGTTTACGGACTAGCGGTGACAATGAGCAGTTCTTC
D gene: TRBD2
clone size: many
V gene: TRBV27
J gene: TRBJ2-1

CDR3 protein: CASKGGPNEQFF
CDR3 DNA: TGTGCCTCTAAGGGCGGACCCAATGAGCAGTTCTTC
D gene: -
clone size: -
V gene: TRBV10-3
J gene: TRBJ2-1

CDR3 protein: CASSLQATNTEAFF
CDR3 DNA: TGCGCCAGCAGCTTACAGGCAACGAACACTGAAGCTTTCTTT
D gene: -
clone size: many
V gene: TRBV5-1
J gene: TRBJ1-1

CDR3 protein: CAWSPPLVGNSYEQYF
CDR3 DNA: TGTGCCTGGAGTCCCCCCCTCGTCGGGAATTCCTACGAGCAGTACTTC
D gene: -
clone size: many
V gene: TRBV30
J gene: TRBJ2-7

CDR3 protein: CASSQSGLTEAFF
CDR3 DNA: TGTGCCAGCAGCCAATCGGGACTAACTGAAGCTTTCTTT
D gene: -
clone size: many
V gene: TRBV3-1
J gene: TRBJ1-1

CDR3 protein: CASGTWTSGRDTQYF
CDR3 DNA: TGTGCCAGCGGCACTTGGACTAGCGGGAGAGATACGCAGTATTTT
D gene: TRBD2
clone size: -
V gene: TRBV7-9
J gene: TRBJ2-3

CDR3 protein: CASSSYRAVEQYF
CDR3 DNA: TGTGCCAGCAGCAGTTACAGGGCGGTCGAGCAGTACTTC
D gene: -
clone size: -
V gene: TRBV7-2
J gene: TRBJ2-7

CDR3 protein: CSARVGRTSGSSDTQYF
CDR3 DNA: TGCAGTGCTAGAGTAGGAAGGACTAGCGGGAGTTCAGATACGCAGTATTTT
D gene: TRBD2
clone size: few
V gene: TRBV20-1
J gene: TRBJ2-3

CDR3 protein: CASSISGGTGELFF
CDR3 DNA: TGTGCCAGTAGTATTTCCGGGGGGACCGGGGAGCTGTTTTTT
D gene: TRBD2
clone size: -
V gene: TRBV19
J gene: TRBJ2-2

CDR3 protein: CASRRRGSEYEQYF
CDR3 DNA: TGTGCCAGCAGACGGCGAGGGAGCGAATACGAGCAGTACTTC
D gene: -
clone size: few
V gene: TRBV5-8
J gene: TRBJ2-7

CDR3 protein: CASSFWGLNTEAFF
CDR3 DNA: TGTGCCAGCAGCTTTTGGGGACTCAACACTGAAGCTTTCTTT
D gene: -
clone size: -
V gene: TRBV5-6
J gene: TRBJ1-1

CDR3 protein: CASSLKAQGGELFF
CDR3 DNA: TGTGCCAGCAGCTTAAAAGCCCAGGGCGGGGAGCTGTTTTTT
D gene: -
clone size: -
V gene: TRBV7-3
J gene: TRBJ2-2

CDR3 protein: CASSQAAGVGRAFF
CDR3 DNA: TGTGCCAGCAGCCAAGCGGCAGGGGTCGGAAGAGCTTTCTTT
D gene: -
clone size: many
V gene: TRBV3-1
J gene: TRBJ1-1

CDR3 protein: CASSLRPSTDTQYF
CDR3 DNA: TGTGCCAGCAGCTTAAGGCCCTCCACAGATACGCAGTATTTT
D gene: -
clone size: many
V gene: TRBV11-2
J gene: TRBJ2-3

CDR3 protein: CASSQPTGTGGWNTEAFF
CDR3 DNA: TGTGCCAGCAGCCAACCAACCGGGACAGGGGGCTGGAACACTGAAGCTTTCTTT
D gene: TRBD1
clone size: many
V gene: TRBV14
J gene: TRBJ1-1

CDR3 protein: CASRPGTVLSGANVLTF
CDR3 DNA: TGTGCCAGCAGACCGGGGACAGTCCTCTCTGGGGCCAACGTCCTGACTTTC
D gene: TRBD1
clone size: many
V gene: TRBV11-3
J gene: TRBJ2-6

CDR3 protein: CASSLTGTYGYTF
CDR3 DNA: TGTGCCAGCAGTCTAACAGGGACCTATGGCTACACCTTC
D gene: -
clone size: -
V gene: TRBV6-1
J gene: TRBJ1-2

CDR3 protein: CAGSPLTNYGYTF
CDR3 DNA: TGTGCCGGCAGCCCTCTCACGAACTATGGCTACACCTTC
D gene: -
clone size: few
V gene: TRBV12-3/TRBV12-4
J gene: TRBJ1-2

CDR3 protein: CASSLERDYGYTF
CDR3 DNA: TGTGCCAGCAGTTTAGAGAGGGATTATGGCTACACCTTC
D gene: -
clone size: -
V gene: TRBV12-3/TRBV12-4
J gene: TRBJ1-2

CDR3 protein: CASSSQATNTGELFF
CDR3 DNA: TGTGCCAGCAGTTCACAGGCAACGAACACCGGGGAGCTGTTTTTT
D gene: -
clone size: few
V gene: TRBV12-3/TRBV12-4
J gene: TRBJ2-2

CDR3 protein: CASRISGSSSYNEQFF
CDR3 DNA: TGTGCCAGTAGAATTAGCGGGAGCAGCTCCTACAATGAGCAGTTCTTC
D gene: TRBD2
clone size: few
V gene: TRBV19
J gene: TRBJ2-1

CDR3 protein: CASQREGRNQPQHF
CDR3 DNA: TGTGCCAGCCAGAGGGAAGGGCGCAATCAGCCCCAGCATTTT
D gene: -
clone size: many
V gene: TRBV2
J gene: TRBJ1-5